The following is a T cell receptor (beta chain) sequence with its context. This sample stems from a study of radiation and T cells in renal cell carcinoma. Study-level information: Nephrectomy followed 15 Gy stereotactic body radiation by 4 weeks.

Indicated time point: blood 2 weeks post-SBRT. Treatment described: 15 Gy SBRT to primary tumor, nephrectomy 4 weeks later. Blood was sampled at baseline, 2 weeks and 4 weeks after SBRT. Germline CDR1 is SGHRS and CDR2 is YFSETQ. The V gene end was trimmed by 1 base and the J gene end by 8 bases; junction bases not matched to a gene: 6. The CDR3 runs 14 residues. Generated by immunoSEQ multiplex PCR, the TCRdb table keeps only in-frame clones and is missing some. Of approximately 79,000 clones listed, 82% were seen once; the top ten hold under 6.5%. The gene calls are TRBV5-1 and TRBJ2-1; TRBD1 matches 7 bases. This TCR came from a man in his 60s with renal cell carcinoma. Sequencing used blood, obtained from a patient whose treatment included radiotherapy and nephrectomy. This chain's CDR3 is CASSLWGQGDEQFF. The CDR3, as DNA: TGCGCCAGCAGCTTGTGGGGTCAGGGGGATGAGCAGTTCTTC.